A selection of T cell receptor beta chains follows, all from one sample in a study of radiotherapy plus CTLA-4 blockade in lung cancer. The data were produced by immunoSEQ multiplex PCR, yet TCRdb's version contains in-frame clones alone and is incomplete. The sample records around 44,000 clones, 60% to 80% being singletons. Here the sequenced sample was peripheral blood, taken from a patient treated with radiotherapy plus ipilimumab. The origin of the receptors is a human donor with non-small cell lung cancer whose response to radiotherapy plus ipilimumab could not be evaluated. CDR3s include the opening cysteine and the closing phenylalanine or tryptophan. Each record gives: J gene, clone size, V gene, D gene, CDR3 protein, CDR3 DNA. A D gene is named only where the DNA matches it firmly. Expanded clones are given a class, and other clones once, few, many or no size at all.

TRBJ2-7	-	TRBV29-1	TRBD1	CSVLTGSFYEQYF	TGCAGCGTACTGACAGGGAGCTTCTACGAGCAGTACTTC
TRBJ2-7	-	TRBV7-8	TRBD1	CASSPQVDRYEQYF	TGTGCCAGCAGCCCTCAAGTGGACAGGTACGAGCAGTACTTC
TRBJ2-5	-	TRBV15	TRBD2	CATSRWGGVETQYF	TGTGCCACCAGCAGGTGGGGAGGGGTGGAGACCCAGTACTTC
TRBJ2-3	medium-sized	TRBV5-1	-	CASSLEAGPWGDTQYF	TGCGCCAGCAGCTTGGAGGCGGGGCCGTGGGGGGATACGCAGTATTTT
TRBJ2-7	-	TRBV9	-	CASSLRTAGYEQYF	TGTGCCAGCAGCCTTCGGACAGCCGGCTACGAGCAGTACTTC
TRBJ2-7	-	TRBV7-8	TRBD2	CASSLLHRGLAGHYEQYF	TGTGCCAGCAGCTTACTCCATCGGGGACTAGCGGGACACTACGAGCAGTACTTC
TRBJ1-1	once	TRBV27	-	CASSNTDRNTEAFF	TGTGCCAGCAGTAACACAGACAGGAACACTGAAGCTTTCTTT
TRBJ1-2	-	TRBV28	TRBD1	CASSFRDRVIGGYTF	TGTGCCAGCAGTTTCCGGGACAGGGTCATAGGTGGCTACACCTTC
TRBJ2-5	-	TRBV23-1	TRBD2	CASSQSIAGGETQYF	TGCGCCAGCAGTCAATCTATAGCGGGGGGTGAGACCCAGTACTTC
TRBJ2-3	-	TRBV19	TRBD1	CASSLMTGPDTQYF	TGTGCCAGTAGTCTAATGACAGGGCCAGATACGCAGTATTTT
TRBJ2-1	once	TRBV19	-	CASSIFQGGGGFSSYNEQFF	TGTGCCAGTAGTATTTTCCAAGGGGGCGGGGGGTTCAGCTCCTACAATGAGCAGTTCTTC
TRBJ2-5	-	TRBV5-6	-	CASSLGLSQETQYF	TGTGCCAGCAGCTTGGGACTTTCCCAAGAGACCCAGTACTTC
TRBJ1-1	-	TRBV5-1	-	CASSLQGGDTEAFF	TGCGCCAGCAGCTTGCAGGGAGGGGACACTGAAGCTTTCTTT
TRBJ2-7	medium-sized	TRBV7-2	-	CASSVRRREQYF	TGTGCCAGCAGCGTACGCCGGAGGGAGCAGTACTTC
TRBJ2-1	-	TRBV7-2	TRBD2	CASSLRLAGGRSDEQFF	TGTGCCAGCAGCCTTCGACTAGCGGGAGGGAGATCCGATGAGCAGTTCTTC
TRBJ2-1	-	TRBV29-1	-	CSVDGDSVPNNEQFF	TGCAGCGTTGACGGGGACTCCGTTCCCAACAATGAGCAGTTCTTC
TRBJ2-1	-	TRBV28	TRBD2	CASLPTSGSNEQFF	TGTGCCAGCCTTCCGACTAGCGGTAGCAATGAGCAGTTCTTC
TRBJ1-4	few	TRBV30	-	CAWATGLDNEKLFF	TGTGCCTGGGCAACAGGGTTGGATAATGAAAAACTGTTTTTT
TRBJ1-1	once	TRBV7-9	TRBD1	CASSLVGTRGLLEAFF	TGTGCCAGCAGCTTAGTTGGAACCAGGGGGCTCCTTGAAGCTTTCTTT